What follows are 23 T cell receptor beta chains derived from one specimen sequenced in a study of CD4+ T cells in melanoma. The table came from immunoSEQ multiplex PCR; TCRdb's copy has only in-frame clones and leaves some out. Among about 120,000 clones listed, roughly 90% were seen once. Sequencing was carried out using peripheral blood. Receptors were obtained from a human donor with melanoma.

The chain employs TRBV28 and TRBJ2-2; D is ambiguous. The CDR3 is 10 residues long. Trimming stripped 8 bases from V and 8 bases from J, with 6 bases between. The germline V gene has CDR1 MDHEN and CDR2 SYDVKM. The CDR3 DNA sequence: TGTGCCAGCGACGGAGGGGAGCTGTTTTTT. Translating it yields CASDGGELFF.

The chain links TRBV29-1 to TRBJ2-3, with D unclear. Germline V CDR1 and CDR2: SQVTM, ANQGSEA. The CDR3 is made up of 12 amino acids. Trimming stripped 6 bases from V and 3 bases from J, with 10 bases between. The CDR3 coding sequence is TGCAGCGTGCTTGCCTTGACAGATACGCAGTATTTT. It yields the protein CSVLALTDTQYF.

V usage is TRBV7-2 and J usage is TRBJ1-3, with D unresolved. Trimming took off 2 bases at V and 0 bases at J, with 8 bases between the two ends. CDR1 and CDR2 (germline): SGHTA, FQGNSA. The CDR3 extends over 15 amino acids. The CDR3 reads CASSLNGISGNTIYF. CDR3 sequence (DNA): TGTGCCAGCAGCTTAAACGGGATCTCTGGAAACACCATATATTTT.

The chain employs TRBV6-1 and TRBJ1-5, with TRBD1 as a possible D gene (5 bases). Germline lookup yields CDR1 MNHNS and CDR2 SASEGT. The CDR3 length is 13 residues. Between the trimmed V and J ends, which lost 5 bases and 6 bases, there was a span of 11 bases. The CDR3 DNA reads TGTGCCAGCAGTTGGGGGAGGACTCAGCCCCAGCATTTT. Protein product: CASSWGRTQPQHF.

The chain uses TRBV28 and TRBJ2-3, with 11 bases that match TRBD2. Trimming at V came to 6 bases and at J to 2 bases, leaving 4 bases not matched to a gene. Per germline, CDR1 MDHEN and CDR2 SYDVKM. The CDR3 is made up of 15 amino acids. CDR3 amino acids: CASSLLAGVTDTQYF. The CDR3 coding sequence is TGTGCCAGCAGCTTACTAGCGGGAGTCACAGATACGCAGTATTTT.

The rearrangement links TRBV6-5 to TRBJ2-2; D unclear. This CDR3 spans 13 amino acids. Germline-derived CDR1 and CDR2 are MNHEY and SVGAGI. Trimming stripped 8 bases from V and 3 bases from J, with 10 bases between. The CDR3 here is CASAREHTGELFF. The CDR3 DNA sequence: TGTGCCAGCGCTAGAGAGCACACCGGGGAGCTGTTTTTT.

The V call is TRBV19, the J call TRBJ1-5, with a weak D call TRBD1 (5 bases). Per germline, CDR1 LNHDA and CDR2 SQIVND (reference sequence). V gave up 6 bases and J gave up 7 bases, with 16 bases separating them. This CDR3 is 14 amino acids long. CDR3: CASSTVGGGQPQHF. The CDR3 nucleotides are TGTGCCAGTAGCACGGTGGGGGGTGGCCAGCCCCAGCATTTT.

J is TRBJ1-5 and V is TRBV28; D possibly corresponds to TRBD1 (5 bases). Trimming shortened V by 5 bases and J by 1 base, and 15 bases separated the two germline ends. CDR3 length equals 16 residues. Germline loops: CDR1 MDHEN, CDR2 SYDVKM. The CDR3 loop is CASSLVGGKSNQPQHF. CDR3 coding DNA: TGTGCCAGCAGTCTCGTGGGGGGGAAGAGCAATCAGCCCCAGCATTTT.

The chain employs TRBV7-2 and TRBJ1-2, with unresolved D. The CDR3 sequence is 15 residues long. The germline V and J ends were trimmed by 5 bases and 5 bases, with 18 bases remaining between them. Germline V gives CDR1 SGHTA, CDR2 FQGNSA. The CDR3 sequence: CASSGRPTTGYGYTF. Here the CDR3 DNA reads TGTGCCAGCAGCGGCCGACCGACGACCGGTTATGGCTACACCTTC.

The chain uses TRBV5-4 and TRBJ2-3; D is uncertain. The length of the CDR3 is 16 residues. Germline CDR1 SGHNT, CDR2 YYREEE (reference sequence). V was pared by 3 bases and J by 0 bases, with 14 bases between. CDR3 sequence (DNA): TGTGCCAGCAGCTCCCCGGGTATGGGGAGCACAGATACGCAGTATTTT. Amino acid sequence: CASSSPGMGSTDTQYF.

The chain joins TRBV7-3 to TRBJ2-7; no clear D. Trimming took off 1 base at V and 9 bases at J, with 13 bases between the two ends. The germline CDR1 and CDR2 sequences are SGHTA and FQGTGA. This CDR3 is built from 13 residues. The CDR3 nucleotides are TGTGCCAGCAGCTTAAATCCCGGAGCTGTGCAGTACTTC. Its translation is CASSLNPGAVQYF. Complete variable domain (other parts from reference TRBV7-3 and TRBJ2-7): GAGVSQTPSNKVTEKGKYVELRCDPISGHTALYWYRQSLGQGPEFLIYFQGTGAADDSGLPNDRFFAVRPEGSVSTLKIQRTERGDSAVYLCASSLNPGAVQYFGPGTRLTVT.

The chain links TRBV2 to TRBJ2-1; TRBD2 aligns across 11 bases. CDR1 SNHLY and CDR2 FYNNEI come from the germline V gene. V gave up 7 bases and J gave up 9 bases; unmatched junction bases: 2. The CDR3 has 12 amino acids. CDR3 in amino acids: CASKLAGVEQFF. CDR3 DNA sequence: TGTGCCAGCAAACTAGCGGGGGTTGAGCAGTTCTTC.

This clone was seen only once. The chain recombines TRBV7-3 with TRBJ2-5; perhaps TRBD2 as D (6 bases). Trimming removed 2 bases from V and 5 bases from J, with 12 bases in between. The V gene's germline CDR1 is SGHTA and CDR2 FQGTGA. CDR3 length: 14 residues. CDR3 protein: CASSLGLASETQYF. Here the CDR3 DNA reads TGTGCCAGCAGCTTAGGGCTAGCGAGCGAGACCCAGTACTTC.

The chain combines TRBV30 with TRBJ2-7; D gene unclear. With 2 bases removed from V and 0 bases from J, the gap between germline ends came to 17 bases. Germline CDR1 and CDR2: GTSNPN and SVGIG (reference sequence). The CDR3 contains 16 residues. CDR3 residues: CAWSSPIRSRSYEQYF. CDR3 DNA: TGTGCCTGGAGTTCCCCAATCCGGTCCCGCTCCTACGAGCAGTACTTC.

This clone was seen a handful of times. This chain connects TRBV7-3 to TRBJ2-2; perhaps TRBD1 as D (6 bases). CDR1 and CDR2 from the germline V gene are SGHTA and FQGTGA. Trimming stripped 5 bases from V and 0 bases from J, with 10 bases between. This CDR3 has 15 amino acids. This CDR3 reads CASSPDRSNTGELFF. The DNA for the CDR3 is TGTGCCAGCAGCCCCGACAGGTCGAACACCGGGGAGCTGTTTTTT.

This sequence joins TRBV6-5 and TRBJ1-1; the D is unclear. Deletions cut 0 bases from V and 3 bases from J, with 11 bases between. The CDR3 loop spans 15 amino acids. Germline CDR1 reads MNHEY; CDR2 reads SVGAGI. CDR3 DNA: TGTGCCAGCAGTTACTCGCTTACCAGGCACACTGAAGCTTTCTTT. This translates into CASSYSLTRHTEAFF.

The gene calls are TRBV14 and TRBJ2-1; D call uncertain. V shed 4 bases and J shed 1 base, with 8 bases lying between them. This CDR3 comprises 14 residues. The germline CDR1 and CDR2 sequences are SGHDN and FVKESK. The CDR3 here is CASSPELSYNEQFF. DNA for the CDR3: TGTGCCAGCAGCCCCGAGCTATCCTACAATGAGCAGTTCTTC.

The rearrangement links TRBV20-1 to TRBJ1-6; no reliable D call. This CDR3 has 11 amino acids. Trimming cost V 6 bases and J 13 bases, with 13 bases left between them. Germline V CDR1 and CDR2: DFQATT, SNEGSKA (reference sequence). In DNA, the CDR3 is TGCAGTGCCCCTAGAGGGTCCCCCCTCCACTTT. Translation gives CSAPRGSPLHF.

The CDR3 sequence is CASSAKTSGWNEQYF. CDR3 in DNA: TGTGCCAGCAGCGCAAAGACTAGCGGCTGGAACGAGCAGTACTTC. The V call is TRBV7-6, the J call TRBJ2-7; 9 bases agree with TRBD2. Trimming at V came to 5 bases and at J to 5 bases, leaving 10 bases not matched to a gene. Germline V gives CDR1 SGHVS, CDR2 FNYEAQ. This CDR3 is built from 15 residues.

The chain is built from TRBV27 and TRBJ1-4; the D gene is possibly TRBD1 (5 bases). Germline values: CDR1 MNHEY, CDR2 SMNVEV (reference sequence). The V and J ends lost 7 bases and 8 bases respectively, with 11 bases between them. The CDR3 is 12 amino acids. The CDR3, as DNA: TGTGCCAGCACGGGGACTTACGAAAAACTGTTTTTT. This encodes CASTGTYEKLFF.

The V and J genes are TRBV5-5 and TRBJ2-5; D is possibly TRBD2 (6 bases). The CDR3 runs 14 residues. Per germline, CDR1 SGHKS and CDR2 YYEKEE (reference sequence). Trimming removed 2 bases at V and 4 bases at J, with 12 bases between. The CDR3 DNA follows: TGTGCCAGCAGCTTTCTAGCGTCGGGAGAGACCCAGTACTTC. Translating gives CASSFLASGETQYF.

The rearrangement uses TRBV10-3 and TRBJ2-3; 9 positions match TRBD2. CDR1 is ENHRY and CDR2 is SYGVKD in the germline V gene. With V trimmed by 4 bases and J by 3 bases, 8 bases remained unmatched. The CDR3 extends over 16 amino acids. The CDR3 loop reads CAISVLGGGATDTQYF. The CDR3 DNA follows: TGTGCCATCAGTGTGCTCGGCGGGGGGGCAACAGATACGCAGTATTTT.

A single count supports this clone. The chain's CDR3 is CASSLIGDSYEQYF. Written as DNA, the CDR3 is TGTGCCAGCAGCTTAATAGGCGACTCCTACGAGCAGTACTTC. The chain joins TRBV11-2 to TRBJ2-7; D gene uncertain. V lost 2 bases, J lost 0 bases, and 8 bases lay in between. Germline V gene lookup returns CDR1 SGHAT and CDR2 FQNNGV. The CDR3 is 14 residues long.